The T cell receptor beta chain described here comes from a study of T cell repertoires in cytomegalovirus infection. Study-wide context: TCR beta signatures that were public indicated CMV infection and matching HLA type.

This clonotype was counted a few times. Trimming stripped 7 bases from V and 4 bases from J, with 13 bases between. This CDR3 comprises 14 residues. Germline CDR1 is SEHNR and CDR2 is FQNEAQ (reference sequence). TCRdb re-derived calls from the reads in MiXCR, one entry per CDR3 protein. The sample lists about 250,000 distinct CDR3 sequences, over 15% occurring once. Specimen: CD8+ T cells from PBMCs. The source is a human donor in good health (CMV status not recorded). Some clones in this sample may be carry-over from other donors' samples. This sequence joins TRBV7-9 and TRBJ1-4, with a tentative D call TRBD1 (6 bases). CDR3 sequence reads: CASMETGRNEKLFF. As DNA, the CDR3 is TGTGCCAGCATGGAGACAGGCCGTAATGAAAAACTGTTTTTT.